Listed below are T cell receptor beta chains from one sample, sequenced in a study of technical replicates of blood from a handful of donors. Profiled with immunoSEQ multiplex PCR; TCRdb holds only in-frame clones, not every one. The sample holds roughly 67,000 clones, 98% seen once. The sequencing sample was made of T cells isolated from PBMCs. Every receptor here comes from a human donor in good health. Each CDR3 is given with its conserved first and last residue. A D gene is named only where the DNA matches it firmly. A clone size is listed for some rows: how often the clone was seen (once, few, many), or a class if it is expanded.

NA,TRBJ2-3,TRBV14,TRBD2,CASSTSGRARPGTDTQYF,TGTGCCAGCTCGACTAGCGGGAGGGCACGCCCCGGCACAGATACGCAGTATTTT
NA,TRBJ2-7,TRBV27,TRBD1,CASSLAGQGITYEQYF,TGTGCCAGCAGTTTAGCCGGACAGGGAATCACCTACGAGCAGTACTTC
NA,TRBJ2-3,TRBV25-1,NA,CASSEASPAGEVDTQYF,TGTGCCAGCAGTGAAGCCTCTCCAGCGGGTGAGGTAGATACGCAGTATTTT
NA,TRBJ1-2,TRBV28,TRBD1,CASSSRQGYYGYTF,TGTGCCAGCAGTTCCCGACAGGGTTACTATGGCTACACCTTC
NA,TRBJ2-5,TRBV19,TRBD1,CASSKQGFQETQYF,TGTGCCAGTAGTAAACAGGGGTTCCAAGAGACCCAGTACTTC
NA,TRBJ2-7,TRBV9,NA,CASREGTPDLWGEQYF,TGTGCCAGCAGGGAGGGGACCCCAGATTTGTGGGGCGAGCAGTACTTC
NA,TRBJ2-4,TRBV28,TRBD2,CASSGGRAGWAPNIQYF,TGTGCCAGCAGTGGCGGGAGGGCCGGTTGGGCCCCAAACATTCAGTACTTC
NA,TRBJ1-1,TRBV2,NA,CASSEGEEAFF,TGTGCCAGCAGTGAAGGAGAAGAAGCTTTCTTT
once,TRBJ1-1,TRBV6-5,NA,CASSYSSGQNTEAFF,TGTGCCAGCAGCTACTCGTCCGGTCAGAACACTGAAGCTTTCTTT
NA,TRBJ1-1,TRBV30,NA,CAWRRQVLAFF,TGTGCCTGGAGGAGACAGGTCCTAGCTTTCTTT
once,TRBJ1-6,TRBV7-9,TRBD1,CASSPDRGRTPLHF,TGTGCCAGCAGCCCCGACAGGGGGCGTACACCCCTCCACTTT
NA,TRBJ1-6,TRBV28,TRBD1,CASSLGTGGSSPLHF,TGTGCCAGCAGCCTAGGGACAGGGGGCAGTTCACCCCTCCACTTT
NA,TRBJ2-7,TRBV28,TRBD2,CASSPTRLDGGYEQYF,TGTGCCAGCAGTCCCACTAGATTGGACGGGGGGTACGAGCAGTACTTC
NA,TRBJ1-5,TRBV16,NA,CASSQEGSLSNQPQHF,TGTGCCAGCAGCCAGGAGGGGAGCCTTAGCAATCAGCCCCAGCATTTT
NA,TRBJ2-1,TRBV4-1,TRBD2,CASSHSPTSGRGNEQFF,TGCGCCAGCAGCCACTCTCCGACTAGCGGGAGAGGTAATGAGCAGTTCTTC
once,TRBJ1-1,TRBV11-1,NA,CASSEGVEGRAFF,TGTGCCAGCAGCGAGGGGGTCGAGGGTAGAGCTTTCTTT
NA,TRBJ2-3,TRBV5-1,TRBD2,CASSLVSGPTDTQYF,TGCGCCAGCAGCTTGGTTAGCGGGCCTACAGATACGCAGTATTTT
NA,TRBJ1-1,TRBV30,NA,CAWISMNTEAFF,TGTGCCTGGATTTCCATGAACACTGAAGCTTTCTTT
NA,TRBJ2-1,TRBV6-5,TRBD2,CASSIGTNNEQFF,TGTGCCAGCAGTATCGGGACTAACAATGAGCAGTTCTTC
NA,TRBJ1-2,TRBV6-5,TRBD1,CASSSTGGTFYGYTF,TGTGCCAGCAGTTCTACAGGGGGCACTTTCTATGGCTACACCTTC
NA,TRBJ1-1,TRBV11-2,NA,CASSFKIEGTNTEAFF,TGTGCCAGCAGCTTTAAAATCGAGGGAACGAACACTGAAGCTTTCTTT
NA,TRBJ1-2,TRBV29-1,NA,CSVDRVGYGYTF,TGCAGCGTTGACAGGGTTGGGTATGGCTACACCTTC
NA,TRBJ2-5,TRBV2,TRBD2,CASRTSGGSGTQYF,TGTGCCAGCCGGACTAGCGGGGGGTCCGGGACCCAGTACTTC
NA,TRBJ1-1,TRBV5-1,NA,CASSWGGDTEAFF,TGCGCCAGCAGCTGGGGGGGGGACACTGAAGCTTTCTTT
NA,TRBJ2-3,TRBV7-9,NA,CASSSVMGPTDTQYF,TGTGCCAGCAGCTCCGTAATGGGCCCCACAGATACGCAGTATTTT
NA,TRBJ2-7,TRBV27,NA,CASSFSTAYEQYF,TGTGCCAGCAGTTTCTCGACAGCCTACGAGCAGTACTTC
NA,TRBJ1-1,TRBV11-2,NA,CASRPPGVGNTEAFF,TGTGCCAGCAGACCACCGGGGGTCGGGAACACTGAAGCTTTCTTT
NA,TRBJ1-1,TRBV5-1,TRBD1,CASSLGGQGGVSEAFF,TGCGCCAGCAGCTTGGGAGGACAGGGGGGAGTGAGTGAAGCTTTCTTT
NA,TRBJ2-5,TRBV25-1,NA,CASSWLSQETQYF,TGTGCCAGCAGTTGGCTGTCACAAGAGACCCAGTACTTC
NA,TRBJ1-1,TRBV28,NA,CASKQGYTEAFF,TGTGCCAGCAAGCAGGGATACACTGAAGCTTTCTTT
NA,TRBJ1-2,TRBV6-5,NA,CASSYSSTEPGYTF,TGTGCCAGCAGTTACTCGTCGACAGAGCCTGGCTACACCTTC
NA,TRBJ1-4,TRBV29-1,NA,CSVAGGEKLFF,TGCAGCGTTGCGGGGGGTGAAAAACTGTTTTTT
NA,TRBJ2-5,TRBV6-1,TRBD2,CASSARLAGGQETQYF,TGTGCCAGCAGTGCGCGACTAGCGGGAGGCCAAGAGACCCAGTACTTC
NA,TRBJ2-7,TRBV4-1,TRBD1,CASSQDGPSTGGFYEQYF,TGCGCCAGCAGCCAAGATGGGCCTTCGACAGGGGGGTTCTACGAGCAGTACTTC
NA,TRBJ2-5,TRBV28,NA,CASSLWEGVGSSKTQYF,TGTGCCAGCAGTTTATGGGAGGGAGTGGGCAGTTCAAAGACCCAGTACTTC
NA,TRBJ2-6,TRBV19,TRBD1,CASSPSAGGTGANVLTF,TGTGCCAGTAGCCCCTCAGCAGGGGGCACTGGGGCCAACGTCCTGACTTTC
NA,TRBJ2-6,TRBV5-1,NA,CASSKGTGSGANVLTF,TGCGCCAGCAGCAAGGGGACTGGCTCTGGGGCCAACGTCCTGACTTTC
once,TRBJ1-1,TRBV7-6,NA,CASKVAGGQNTEAFF,TGTGCCAGCAAGGTCGCTGGGGGCCAGAACACTGAAGCTTTCTTT
NA,TRBJ2-3,TRBV19,NA,CASSRLTDTQYF,TGTGCCAGTAGCAGACTCACAGATACGCAGTATTTT
NA,TRBJ1-3,TRBV6-1,NA,CASSELGSTSGNTIYF,TGTGCCAGCAGTGAATTGGGCAGCACCTCTGGAAACACCATATATTTT
NA,TRBJ1-1,TRBV5-1,NA,CASSLQMLNTEAFF,TGCGCCAGCAGCTTACAGATGTTGAACACTGAAGCTTTCTTT